This TCR beta chain was sequenced in a study of blood T cell repertoires in COVID-19. Study summary: Donors in the United States, Italy and Spain gave samples during acute or convalescent COVID-19. PBMCs, B-cell-depleted T cells, or T cells provided the cDNA or gDNA that made up the material.

This table comes from immunoSEQ multiplex PCR, and its TCRdb copy is limited to in-frame clones, with some not included. The table has some 200,000 clones, about 83% seen once. Trimming shortened V by 2 bases and J by 4 bases, and 14 bases separated the two germline ends. The length of the CDR3 is 15 residues. The germline V gene has CDR1 MGHDK and CDR2 SYGVNS. The source is a woman aged 30 to 39 with COVID-19, enrolled during active disease. The chain uses TRBV25-1 and TRBJ1-1; D perhaps matches TRBD1 (6 bases). Source material: peripheral blood. DNA for the CDR3: TGTGCCAGCAGTGAACCTAACAGGGTGGGCACTGAAGCTTTCTTT. It yields the protein CASSEPNRVGTEAFF.